This T cell receptor (beta chain) was identified in a study of CD8+ T cells in alopecia areata. About this clone itself: What it binds is unknown.

Study outcomes and limitations: Tofacitinib significantly lowered scalp clonality and expanded CD8+ clones among the top 100. Given one nonresponder, whether baseline CD8+ expansion relates to response remains uncertain.

Trimming took 0 bases from V and 4 from J, leaving 9 bases between them. CDR1 is MNHEY and CDR2 is SMNVEV in the germline V gene (reference sequence). This CDR3 region has 15 residues. Regarding treatment: oral pan-JAK inhibitor, 5-10 mg twice daily. Alopecia areata patients provided lesional scalp punch biopsies and peripheral blood. cDNA serving as the sequencing template came from extracted, reverse transcribed RNA. Repertoires were generated with immunoSEQ multiplex PCR, while TCRdb's copy carries only in-frame clones and drops some. The sample includes 130,000 to 150,000 clones, approximately 85% of them seen just once.

This specimen consisted of CD8+ T cells sorted from blood, obtained at week 4, from a patient treated with tofacitinib. The chain couples TRBV27 to TRBJ2-2; no clear D. The origin of this receptor is a human donor with alopecia areata. CDR3: CASSLSPAGTGELFF. The CDR3 nucleotides read TGTGCCAGCAGTTTATCCCCGGCAGGCACCGGGGAGCTGTTTTTT.